A selection of T cell receptor beta chains follows, all from one sample in a study of CD4 T cells in relation to SARS-CoV-2 and coronaviruses. TCRdb keeps only in-frame clones here, not all; method: immunoSEQ multiplex PCR. The sample lists some 69,000 clones; about 94% were seen once. Material for sequencing was naive CD4+ T cells from PBMCs. The receptors stem from a human donor in good health. CDR3s include the opening cysteine and the closing phenylalanine or tryptophan. Fields, in order: clone size, J gene, D gene, V gene, CDR3 DNA, CDR3 protein. The D gene is left open where the match is weak. For some rows the clone size is stated as once, few or many, or as a class when expanded; others skip it.

NA | TRBJ1-3 | NA | TRBV19 | TGTGCCAGTAGTGTTTTATCGGGACTTAACTCTGGAAACACCATATATTTT | CASSVLSGLNSGNTIYF
NA | TRBJ2-7 | TRBD1 | TRBV28 | TGTGCCAGCAATCCCCACTCCCTCGGGTGGCAGGGGGAAGCGTCCTCGTACGAGCAGTACTTC | CASNPHSLGWQGEASSYEQYF
NA | TRBJ1-1 | NA | TRBV25-1 | TGTGCCAGCAGTGGTGTGGGAAATACTGAAGCTTTCTTT | CASSGVGNTEAFF
NA | TRBJ2-1 | NA | TRBV28 | TGTGCCAGCAGTCCTCCGGGGATGGGGAACAATGAGCAGTTCTTC | CASSPPGMGNNEQFF
NA | TRBJ2-7 | TRBD1 | TRBV2 | TGTGCCAGCAGGCAGACAGGGGGAGATGGGGAGCAGTACTTC | CASRQTGGDGEQYF
NA | TRBJ2-7 | NA | TRBV28 | TGTGCCAGCAGAGAGTCCCTACCGAGGGGCCGAAGCGAGCAGTACTTC | CASRESLPRGRSEQYF
NA | TRBJ2-5 | NA | TRBV5-4 | TGTGCCAGCAGCTTGGGTGATAGGGGCGAGACCCAGTACTTC | CASSLGDRGETQYF
NA | TRBJ2-7 | NA | TRBV7-2 | TGTGCCAGCAGCCCTAGTGGGGGGGCGAAGTACGAGCAGTACTTC | CASSPSGGAKYEQYF
NA | TRBJ1-1 | NA | TRBV28 | TGTGCCAGCAGTTTAGTAGGCCTCGGGGCTTTCTTT | CASSLVGLGAFF
NA | TRBJ2-1 | NA | TRBV24-1 | TGTGCCACCAGTGGGCCCAAGGATCCAAACAATGAGCAGTTCTTC | CATSGPKDPNNEQFF
once | TRBJ2-1 | TRBD1 | TRBV5-1 | TGCGCCAGCAGCGAGGGACAGAGCTCCTACAATGAGCAGTTCTTC | CASSEGQSSYNEQFF
NA | TRBJ1-1 | TRBD1 | TRBV4-1 | TGCGCCAGCAGCTCCCGGACAGGGGCGCTCTCACACTCTGAAGCTTTCTTT | CASSSRTGALSHSEAFF
NA | TRBJ1-1 | NA | TRBV30 | TGTGCCTGGAGTGTACAAGCGAACACTGAAGCTTTCTTT | CAWSVQANTEAFF
few | TRBJ1-1 | NA | TRBV2 | TGTGCCTCAGGGGTCAGGGGAGGGGACACTGAAGCTTTCTTT | CASGVRGGDTEAFF
NA | TRBJ2-1 | TRBD1 | TRBV28 | TGTGCCAGCAGTGTGACAGGGGCACCGTTCTTC | CASSVTGAPFF
once | TRBJ1-5 | TRBD1 | TRBV30 | TGTGCCTGGAGCGATACAGGGGATCAGCCCCAGCATTTT | CAWSDTGDQPQHF
NA | TRBJ2-3 | NA | TRBV10-2 | TGCGCCAGCGTAAAGAGGACTGAGGGAGATACGCAGTATTTT | CASVKRTEGDTQYF
few | TRBJ2-1 | NA | TRBV24-1 | TGTGCCACCAGGAGCTCAGGGTCCTACAATGAGCAGTTCTTC | CATRSSGSYNEQFF